This T cell receptor beta chain derives from a study of CD8 T cells in ankylosing spondylitis. Study conclusions and caveats: A motif of roughly 8 highly homologous TCR beta variants was seen as apparently characteristic of ankylosing spondylitis blood. Disease-linked clones reportedly concentrated significantly in matched ankylosing spondylitis synovial fluid.

A quantitative 5'-RACE method, one with molecular barcodes, was used to make TCR beta libraries. MiXCR, applied by TCRdb to the 5' RACE reads, yields one record per CDR3 protein. The sample shows approximately 540,000 distinct CDR3 sequences, roughly 13% of them seen only once. Germline values: CDR1 SEHNR, CDR2 FQNEAQ (reference sequence). CDR3 length: 16 residues. Trimming pared 2 bases from V and 6 bases from J, leaving 14 bases between. This clonotype was detected only a few times. What it recognizes is unknown. The receptor was isolated from a male donor with ankylosing spondylitis. Sequencing was carried out using blood, either unsorted or a sorted T cell fraction (not recorded which). The chain has TRBV7-9 and TRBJ1-6; the D gene is possibly TRBD1 (5 bases). This chain's CDR3 is CASSLQGLNLNSPLHF. The CDR3 DNA reads as TGTGCCAGCAGCTTACAGGGCCTGAACCTTAATTCACCCCTCCACTTT. Together with reference TRBV7-9 and TRBJ1-6, the CDR3 gives the full variable domain: DTGVSQNPRHKITKRGQNVTFRCDPISEHNRLYWYRQTLGQGPEFLTYFQNEAQLEKSRLLSDRFSAERPKGSFSTLEIQRTEQGDSAMYLCASSLQGLNLNSPLHFGNGTRLTVT.